This passage covers 25 T cell receptor beta chains from one sample sequenced in a study of CD8 T cells in ankylosing spondylitis (dated by TCRdb to 2016 to 2017). Broader findings and caveats from the paper: Blood from ankylosing spondylitis patients appeared to be characterized by a TCR beta motif made up of fewer than ten highly homologous amino acid variants.

No antigens are known for them. Libraries came from 5' RACE. The sample was run on an Illumina HiSeq 2500. Using fastp at Q25 and MiXCR, TCRdb reprocessed the public reads and kept productive beta chains. Here each entry gathers all rows of one CDR3 protein and keeps the most common genes and DNA. The sample includes more than 100,000 distinct CDR3 sequences, with roughly a sixth observed a single time. The ten largest clones capture 30% to 35% of the sample. The sample consisted of blood, either unsorted or a sorted T cell fraction (not recorded which). Receptors originate from a male donor with ankylosing spondylitis.

This sequence joins TRBV2 and TRBJ2-1, with TRBD2 as a possible D gene (5 bases). The CDR3 has 16 amino acids. Trimming removed 4 bases at V and 0 bases at J, with 13 bases between. Germline V gives CDR1 SNHLY, CDR2 FYNNEI. The CDR3 spells CASSAGGGSSYNEQFF. The DNA for the CDR3 is TGTGCCAGCAGTGCTGGAGGCGGCAGCTCCTACAATGAGCAGTTCTTC.

This clonotype was picked up a small number of times. V is TRBV12-3 or TRBV12-4 and J is TRBJ1-1; TRBD1 matches 7 bases. The J segment lost 0 bases and the V segment lost 3 bases, leaving 10 bases of the junction unmatched. The CDR3 consists of 17 residues. The CDR3 reads CASSLGDSHSMNTEAFF. The CDR3, as DNA: TGTGCCAGCAGTTTGGGGGACAGTCACTCAATGAACACTGAAGCTTTCTTT.

This clonotype was seen a handful of times. The chain carries TRBV6-1 and TRBJ2-3, with D perhaps TRBD2 (5 bases). Trimming left V 3 bases short and J 0 bases short, with 16 bases between. CDR3 length equals 17 residues. CDR1 is MNHNS, CDR2 SASEGT, per germline. The CDR3 loop reads CASSDDGLPPSTDTQYF. Here the CDR3 DNA reads TGTGCCAGCAGTGACGACGGACTCCCCCCTAGCACAGATACGCAGTATTTT.

A few counts support this clonotype. The chain has TRBV28 and TRBJ2-7, with no clear D. Deletions cut 7 bases from V and 1 base from J, with 11 bases between. The CDR3 is 13 residues long. Germline-derived CDR1 and CDR2 are MDHEN and SYDVKM. The CDR3 protein is CASTLDRSYEQYF. The CDR3, as DNA: TGTGCCAGCACCCTTGACCGATCCTACGAGCAGTACTTC.

The CDR3 DNA follows: TGTGCCAGCAGTTCCCTCCTACTAGCGGGAGACGGTGAGACCCAGTACTTC. Residues: CASSSLLLAGDGETQYF. This sequence joins TRBV27 and TRBJ2-5; TRBD2 agrees at 11 bases. The CDR3 consists of 17 residues. V lost 4 bases to trimming and J lost 5 bases; unmatched junction nucleotides: 12. The V gene's germline CDR1 is MNHEY and CDR2 SMNVEV (reference sequence).

This clonotype was seen a few times. The chain links TRBV29-1 to TRBJ2-7; D gene uncertain. The CDR3 is made up of 13 amino acids. V was pared by 4 bases and J by 2 bases, with 12 bases between. Germline CDR1 reads SQVTM; CDR2 reads ANQGSEA. The CDR3 is CSVVERTAYEQYF. The CDR3 DNA is TGCAGCGTTGTCGAACGGACCGCCTACGAGCAGTACTTC.

The chain carries TRBV13 and TRBJ2-1; 10 bases are a match to TRBD1. The CDR3 extends over 16 amino acids. Germline CDR1 is PRHDT and CDR2 is FYEKMQ (reference sequence). The J segment lost 2 bases and the V segment lost 1 base, leaving 2 bases of the junction unmatched. DNA of the CDR3: TGTGCCAGCAGCTTAGTGACAGGGGGCGCCTACAATGAGCAGTTCTTC. Its translation is CASSLVTGGAYNEQFF.

As concerns this clonotype: At one end the junction does not follow the germline gene, possibly because of a read error. The chain is built from TRBV28 and TRBJ2-7, with D perhaps TRBD1 (5 bases). The CDR3 loop spans 13 amino acids. The germline V gene encodes CDR1 MDHEN and CDR2 SYDVKM. The CDR3, as DNA: TGTACCAGCACCGACAGTATTCGCTACGAGCAGTACTTC. It yields the protein CTSTDSIRYEQYF.

The CDR3: CASSVTGPTDTQYF. The CDR3 DNA is TGTGCCAGCAGTGTAACCGGGCCCACAGATACGCAGTATTTT. The chain is built from TRBV12-3 or TRBV12-4 and TRBJ2-3; D is uncertain. V dropped 5 bases and J dropped 2 bases, with 11 bases sitting between them. The CDR3 runs to 14 residues.

Many counts were recorded for this clonotype. This chain joins TRBV29-1 and TRBJ2-7; unclear D gene. CDR1 and CDR2 from the germline V gene are SQVTM and ANQGSEA. The germline V and J ends were trimmed by 2 bases and 2 bases, with 7 bases remaining between them. The CDR3 covers 12 residues. CDR3 bases: TGCAGCGTTGAACTTCACACCTACGAGCAGTACTTC. This codes for CSVELHTYEQYF.

This clonotype appeared a few times. This chain connects TRBV5-1 to TRBJ2-7; D possibly corresponds to TRBD1 (6 bases). V lost 0 bases to trimming and J lost 3 bases, with 10 bases between them. Germline loops: CDR1 SGHRS, CDR2 YFSETQ. This CDR3 is built from 14 residues. CDR3 region: CASSLAGQHYEQYF. The CDR3 nucleotides are TGCGCCAGCAGCTTGGCCGGACAGCACTACGAGCAGTACTTC.

V is TRBV2 and J is TRBJ2-1; the match to TRBD2 covers 7 bases. CDR3 length: 18 amino acids. Trimming took 7 bases from V and 8 from J; bases not matched to a gene: 23. Germline V gives CDR1 SNHLY, CDR2 FYNNEI. CDR3 bases: TGTGCCAGCATTGCGGGAGAGAGAGTACCCTCGTACGGCGATGAGCAGTTCTTC. The encoded protein is CASIAGERVPSYGDEQFF.

The V gene is TRBV6-1, the J gene TRBJ1-1; D unresolved. The CDR3 is made up of 14 amino acids. V was cut by 5 bases and J by 1 base, with 11 bases left in between. CDR1 is MNHNS and CDR2 is SASEGT in the germline V gene. The CDR3 bases are TGTGCCAGCAGTAGTTATTCAGCGAACACTGAAGCTTTCTTT. Translated, it gives CASSSYSANTEAFF.

This clonotype occurred a few times. The V call is TRBV29-1, the J call TRBJ2-5; D may correspond to TRBD1 or TRBD2 (6 bases each). This CDR3 region has 16 residues. With 0 bases removed from V and 0 bases from J, the gap between germline ends came to 14 bases. The germline CDR1 and CDR2 sequences are SQVTM and ANQGSEA. CDR3 sequence: CSVEDETGRYQETQYF. The CDR3 DNA reads TGCAGCGTTGAAGATGAAACAGGGAGGTACCAAGAGACCCAGTACTTC.

This clonotype has only a few counts. The CDR3 spells CASSLDRSSYNEQFF. CDR3 DNA sequence: TGTGCCAGCAGCTTGGACAGAAGCTCCTACAATGAGCAGTTCTTC. The chain recombines TRBV11-2 with TRBJ2-1, with D possibly being TRBD1 (6 bases). CDR1 SGHAT and CDR2 FQNNGV come from the germline V gene. This CDR3 comprises 15 residues. The V end was cut by 3 bases, the J end by 0 bases, with 9 bases between.

The J gene is TRBJ2-2, the V gene TRBV2; D remains ambiguous. Germline lookup yields CDR1 SNHLY and CDR2 FYNNEI. V was cut by 2 bases and J by 0 bases, with 7 bases left in between. The CDR3 is 15 residues long. The CDR3 DNA follows: TGTGCCAGCAGTGAAAGGAGCGCGAACACCGGGGAGCTGTTTTTT. Translating gives CASSERSANTGELFF.

This clonotype was recorded a few times. V gene TRBV20-1 combines with J gene TRBJ2-7; either TRBD1 or TRBD2 may supply D (7 bases each). Trimming removed 0 bases at V and 4 bases at J, with 28 bases between. CDR3 length equals 19 residues. CDR1 and CDR2 (germline): DFQATT, SNEGSKA (reference sequence). CDR3 protein: CSARDFGTVARESKYEQYF. The CDR3 DNA sequence: TGCAGTGCTAGAGATTTTGGGACAGTAGCGCGGGAGAGTAAGTACGAGCAGTACTTC.

V usage is TRBV7-3 and J usage is TRBJ2-1; tentatively, D is TRBD1 (6 bases). The V gene's germline CDR1 is SGHTA and CDR2 FQGTGA. The CDR3 sequence is 17 residues long. Deletions cut 4 bases from V and 6 bases from J, with 22 bases between. In nucleotides, the CDR3 is TGTGCCAGCAGCTGGATCCCAGCAGGGGATAAGATCAATGAGCAGTTCTTC. As protein: CASSWIPAGDKINEQFF.

This clonotype has more than one count but fewer than ten. CDR3 sequence: CASSPAGLKRELNEQFF. CDR3 DNA: TGCGCCAGCAGCCCCGCCGGGTTGAAGCGGGAACTCAATGAGCAGTTCTTC. The chain is built from TRBV5-1 and TRBJ2-1; 7 bases line up with TRBD2. Trimming cost V 4 bases and J 6 bases; bases outside gene matches: 16. CDR1 and CDR2 (germline): SGHRS, YFSETQ. CDR3 length equals 17 residues.

This clonotype was detected a few times. J is TRBJ2-7 and V is TRBV3-1; perhaps D is TRBD1 or TRBD2 (5 bases each). The CDR3 extends over 15 amino acids. V was pared by 3 bases and J by 0 bases, with 12 bases between. Germline assignment: CDR1 LGHDT and CDR2 YNNKEL (reference sequence). This CDR3 reads CASSQGVGNSYEQYF. As DNA, the CDR3 is TGTGCCAGCAGCCAGGGGGTCGGAAACTCCTACGAGCAGTACTTC.

The J gene is TRBJ2-7, the V gene TRBV3-1, with 9 bases fitting TRBD2. The germline V gene has CDR1 LGHDT and CDR2 YNNKEL (reference sequence). The J segment lost 4 bases and the V segment lost 8 bases, leaving 3 bases of the junction unmatched. The CDR3 totals 12 residues. The CDR3 DNA reads as TGTGCCAGCGAAAGCGGGAGGTACGAGCAGTACTTC. Translated: CASESGRYEQYF.

In this sample, this clonotype turned up once. V is TRBV7-9 and J is TRBJ1-3; the D is unclear. The V and J ends lost 8 bases and 8 bases respectively, with 16 bases between them. Germline V gene sequence: CDR1 SEHNR, CDR2 FQNEAQ (reference sequence). This CDR3 contains 13 residues. The CDR3 loop reads CASVSSYGYTIYF. CDR3 nucleotides: TGTGCCAGCGTCTCAAGTTATGGGTACACCATATATTTT.

Here the CDR3 reads CASSEGLAGGLSYEQYF. In DNA form, the CDR3 reads TGTGCCAGCAGTGAGGGACTAGCGGGAGGTCTCTCCTACGAGCAGTACTTC. The chain is built from TRBV28 and TRBJ2-7, with 15 bases matching TRBD2. Trimming removed 5 bases from V and 0 bases from J; junction bases left unmatched: 5. This CDR3 comprises 17 residues. Germline V gene sequence: CDR1 MDHEN, CDR2 SYDVKM.

This clonotype was found many times. The V gene is TRBV27, the J gene TRBJ2-7, with D perhaps matching TRBD2 (6 bases). Trimming removed 2 bases at V and 4 bases at J, with 9 bases between. Germline V gene lookup returns CDR1 MNHEY and CDR2 SMNVEV (reference sequence). This CDR3 region has 13 residues. The CDR3 loop reads CASSLIGSYEQYF. As DNA, the CDR3 is TGTGCCAGCAGTTTAATCGGGAGTTACGAGCAGTACTTC.

In this sample, this clonotype turned up many times. The chain carries TRBV7-9 and TRBJ2-7; D may be TRBD1 (5 bases). V was pared by 6 bases and J by 3 bases, with 15 bases between. The CDR3 extends over 14 amino acids. Germline CDR1 reads SEHNR; CDR2 reads FQNEAQ (reference sequence). Here the CDR3 DNA reads TGTGCCAGCAGATCAACAGGAATCAGCTACGAGCAGTACTTC. Its translation: CASRSTGISYEQYF.